This entry describes one T cell receptor (beta chain). V was shortened by 0 bases and J by 4 bases, with 16 bases between the two germline ends. This CDR3 comprises 16 residues. CDR1 SGDLS and CDR2 YYNGEE come from the germline V gene. This sample is part of a study of blood T cell repertoires in COVID-19. The overall study: The United States, Italy and Spain provided the acute and convalescent COVID-19 samples. The cDNA or gDNA used as material had been derived from T cells, B-cell-depleted T cells, or PBMCs.

Per the original methods: Counts of nucleated cells, estimated from reference gene primer amplification, were obtained. Assay used: immunoSEQ multiplex PCR; TCRdb lists only in-frame clones, some missing. V and J calls and clone size come straight from that table; D and trimming were deduced from the DNA. The table lists 25,000 to 30,000 clones, roughly 90% of them singletons. This receptor was identified in a human donor in a cohort sampled during active COVID-19. The V and J genes are TRBV9 and TRBJ1-1, with D tentatively TRBD1 (6 bases). The specimen was peripheral blood. The DNA of the CDR3 is TGTGCCAGCAGCGTAGGGCAGGGGTTGAGGGGCACTGAAGCTTTCTTT. It yields the protein CASSVGQGLRGTEAFF. Full variable domain (rest looked up from reference TRBV9 and TRBJ1-1): DSGVTQTPKHLITATGQRVTLRCSPRSGDLSVYWYQQSLDQGLQFLIQYYNGEERAKGNILERFSAQQFPDLHSELNLSSLELGDSALYFCASSVGQGLRGTEAFFGQGTRLTVV.